Reported below is one TCR beta chain. Its antigen is unknown. No clone much larger than this one lies a single base away; base qualities are absent. Library generation was performed with the immunoSEQ multiplex PCR assay. For the multiplex PCR, a mixture combining 60 forward primers for TCR Vbeta segments and 13 reverse primers for TCR Jbeta segments was used. The CDR3 region of rearranged TCR beta genes was amplified from genomic DNA with a multiplex PCR assay. The amplified TCR beta libraries were sequenced on the Illumina HiSeq System as 87-base-pair reads. The original methods were these. In a later analysis, tens of millions of unique TCR beta chains were counted across the 650 to 700 repertoires, and around 10 million of these chains were shared by at least two donors. To remove PCR and sequencing errors, raw reads were error-corrected and collapsed into unique sequences using a nearest-neighbor algorithm that merged closely related sequences. To assign V, D and J gene segments, CDR3 sequences were aligned to IMGT reference sequences. For a sequence to be retained, a match of at least six nucleotides to both a V gene segment and a J gene segment was required. A rearrangement was called productive if the CDR3 had no stop codons and remained in frame with V and J, and every other rearrangement was called non-productive. Following IMGT convention, CDR3 was defined as the stretch from the second conserved V-encoded cysteine up to the conserved J-encoded phenylalanine. The earlier analysis of about 610 of the donors excluded sequences that lacked an unambiguous match to a single V gene segment. An earlier analysis of a few hundred of the donors called V segments functional above 56.7% productive rearrangements and segregating when the between-donor standard deviation exceeded 5%. A statistical classification framework was built for diagnosing cytomegalovirus status from the catalog of TCR beta chain sequences. A later analysis assigned V and J genes by comparing TCR nucleotide sequences with IMGT/GENE-DB human TR gene sequences. In a later analysis, CDR3 sequences and most-parsimonious VDJ recombination scenarios were assigned using the TCRdist pipeline. In a later analysis, each TCR beta chain was defined by its CDR3 amino acid sequence together with its V-gene family, and reads lacking a unique V-gene family were excluded. A later analysis removed over 500 highly shared, low-generation-probability nucleotide sequences to deal with suspected cross-contamination and a sequencing artifact. For each public chain, a later analysis derived a clonal expansion index from normalized ranks of inferred template counts within each repertoire. Generation probabilities in a later analysis came from a VDJ recombination model fitted to out-of-frame rearrangements, and those results were checked against IGoR. Hypergeometric tests were used in a later analysis to score TCR-TCR, TCR-HLA and TCR-CMV co-occurrence, with a repertoire-size bias correction applied to the TCR pairs. A later analysis estimated false discovery rates by permuting HLA or CMV assignments 20 times. In a later analysis, co-occurring TCRs were grouped using DBSCAN, with TCRdist sequence similarity added in when clustering inside HLA-allele-positive subsets. Repertoires with fewer than 30,000 or more than 120,000 public chains were left out of co-occurrence clustering, as were about 5 repertoires with anomalous nucleotide sharing. TCRdb retrieved this table from immuneACCESS and kept in-frame rearrangements only. Not all clones are present; in checked studies, unresolved V genes account for under half, and no reason is known for the remainder. V and J calls and clone size follow that table, whereas D and trimming were derived from the DNA. In this sample the table shows some 120,000 clones, about 68% of which occur a single time. 4% of the sample comes from the top ten.

From the cysteine through the phenylalanine, the CDR3 covers 12 amino acids. Kept here is only the CDR3 DNA, which spans 36 bases and is read in frame from base 1. Sequences SGHTS (CDR1) and YDEGEE (CDR2) are obtained from the germline V gene. The germline ends are 9 bases apart after V is trimmed by 4 bases and J by 7 bases. The cohort was made up of 666 healthy bone marrow donors. Cohort members were all nominally healthy when sampled, although unrecorded immune exposures were likely present. The donor tested CMV seropositive, placing the donor among the 290 or so seropositive members of the cohort. A peripheral blood sample was provided by each donor, and peripheral blood mononuclear cells were used for TCR beta sequencing. Genomic DNA extraction from the blood cell samples was performed with the Qiagen DNeasy Blood Extraction Kit. The data stem from a study of cytomegalovirus exposure and HLA in healthy donors (dated 2017 in TCRdb). The study in broad terms: In an earlier analysis of some 550 of the donors, less than 350 Gb of sequence data and 90 million to 120 million unique TCR beta sequences from about 179 million T cells were reported. An early release covering roughly 600 HLA-typed donors comprised approximately 290 gigabases of sequencing data and around 86 million unique TCR sequences. Of the approximately 400 genotyped donors, over 65% fell in the genetic ancestry cluster associated with self-reported Caucasian donors. The study was designed to test whether signatures of past pathogen exposure could be identified by cataloging public T cell receptors. The T cell repertoires of 666 subjects were profiled by immunosequencing and related to cytomegalovirus serostatus. In addition to the first cohort of 666 subjects, a separate validation cohort of 130 or so different subjects was used. The study combined high-throughput TCR immunosequencing, statistical association of individual TCRs with disease status, and machine learning to predict cytomegalovirus infection status. A later analysis re-examined previously published TCR beta repertoires from more than 550 donors and added high-resolution HLA genotyping to investigate patterns of TCR occurrence. The later analysis used no new phenotypic data to find candidate immune exposures, relying instead on TCR beta sequences and their occurrence across donors. To decide whether each TCR beta V gene segment behaved as functional or pseudogenic, an earlier analysis of fewer than 750 of the donors relied on high-throughput TCR beta sequencing. Donor age, sex, ethnicity and CMV serostatus were collected together with the repertoire data. A later genetic analysis took genome-wide SNP genotypes for 398 of the 666 donors and used that subset as a discovery cohort. All discovery cohort repertoires had been generated on a single sequencing platform. HLA typing included class I and class II loci at four-digit resolution. The number of donors typed differed by locus, with about 620-630 for A, B, C, DRB1 and DQB1, more than 500 for DQA1, 606 for DPA1, and approximately 470 for DPB1. Roughly five DR-DQ haplotypes were handled as single units for association and clustering because linkage in the cohort was strong. Among a few hundred genotyped donors of the cohort, an average of approximately 230,000 unique TCR beta nucleotide sequences were sequenced per donor, roughly a sixth of them non-productive. Findings and caveats that apply to the study as a whole: The only immune exposure information available for the cohort was CMV serostatus. Because HLA typing was missing for some donors at each locus, association tests included only the typed subset. In both the original and validation cohorts, the classifier was reported to diagnose cytomegalovirus status with high specificity and sensitivity. In vitro tests confirmed that a few of the cytomegalovirus-associated TCR beta chains recognize cytomegalovirus antigens. Linkage disequilibrium might explain the correlated functional status among segregating V segments, but an unknown experimental factor could not be excluded. The authors suggested that the approach could potentially be extended to other disease states and immunological phenotypes. Sequencing depth was assumed to be roughly uniform across donors in the presence/absence analyses, though that assumption may not hold. According to a later genetic analysis, donors in an Asian-associated ancestry cluster had fewer N-insertions in productive TCRs than the roughly 700-donor mean. Most TCR sequences were seen in very few donors, while some public TCRs were found in many individuals. A cluster of highly shared sequence variants was judged likely to be a technical artifact of the sequencing pipeline. Approximately 16 rarely observed V segments, including chromosome 9 orphons, were excluded from the earlier analysis of several hundred of the donors because counts were too low. Some IMGT-functional V segments, including TRBV6-2 and TRBV6-3, could not be told apart with the 87-base-pair reads, so those segments were excluded. In the study, 150 to 200 TCR beta chains were listed as associated with cytomegalovirus. Compared with equally common non-associated chains, HLA-associated TCR beta chains in a later analysis were more clonally expanded and had lower generation probabilities. According to a later analysis, TCR association rates differed among HLA loci, with DRB1 alleles showing the most associated TCRs and HLA-C alleles showing the fewest. V-gene and J-gene trimming of TCR beta chains was associated with a missense DCLRE1C variant in a later genetic analysis, and the association was replicated in an independent cohort. In a later analysis, most CMV-associated TCR beta chains were found to appear HLA-restricted, with HLA associations seemingly driven largely by CMV exposure. According to a later analysis, parvovirus B19, influenza, CMV and Epstein-Barr virus appeared linked to several top co-occurrence clusters. A further reported finding was that TCR beta sequences accurately predicted the HLA-A and HLA-B alleles for most subjects in the first cohort. In an earlier analysis of 500 to 650 of the donors, most TCR beta V segments appeared in productive rearrangements about 87% or about 30% of the time, broadly matching IMGT annotations. Specific HLA alleles were associated with 15,000 to 20,000 TCR beta sequences at a false discovery rate of 0.05 in a later analysis. Only TCR beta chains were sequenced in this cohort, and the absence of alpha or paired-chain data limited detectable features. Strong co-occurrence of HLA alleles, especially DR and DQ, made assigning TCR associations to individual alleles difficult.

What was sequenced was PBMCs. The clonotype originates from a man in his forties or fifties in good health and CMV-seropositive. This receptor chain uses TRBV5-8 and TRBJ2-1; a tentative D call is TRBD1 (6 bases match). The CDR3 loop reads CASSPQGNEQFF. Here is the DNA: TGTGCCAGCAGCCCACAGGGTAATGAGCAGTTCTTC. The full variable domain, with segments outside the CDR3 supplied by the reference TRBV5-8 and TRBJ2-1 proteins, appears as EAGVTQSPTHLIKTRGQQATLRCSPISGHTSVYWYQQALGLGLQFLLWYDEGEERNRGNFPPRFSGRQFPNYSSELNVNALELEDSALYLCASSPQGNEQFFGPGTRLTVL.